Below, 14 T cell receptor beta chains from the same sample are listed, as sequenced in a study of T cell repertoires in ileal Crohn's disease (dated by TCRdb to between 2017 and 2020). The library was obtained by the immunoSEQ multiplex PCR assay. What TCRdb holds here is the immuneACCESS table cut down to in-frame rearrangements. Part of the clones is not present; checked against another copy, under half of the missing clones reflect an unresolved V gene, and the others are unexplained. The sample profile shows about 62,000 clones; 85% to 90% of them were found once. The ten largest clonotypes hold roughly 2% of the sample. The sample's time point label, in plain terms: neoterminal ileum biopsy at postoperative endoscopy, about 6 months after surgery. The sample consisted of ileal tissue. The receptors derive from an adult with Crohn's disease.

The rearrangement uses TRBV6-5 and TRBJ1-1, with D perhaps TRBD1 (5 bases). This CDR3 is built from 15 residues. Trimming removed 5 bases from V and 2 bases from J, with 15 bases in between. Germline V CDR1 and CDR2: MNHEY, SVGAGI. CDR3 nucleotides: TGTGCCAGCAGTAGCAGGAGGAGGGGCAACACTGAAGCTTTCTTT. It encodes CASSSRRRGNTEAFF.

The chain combines TRBV7-9 with TRBJ1-2; a possible D gene is TRBD1 (5 bases). CDR1 is SEHNR, CDR2 FQNEAQ, per germline (reference sequence). This CDR3 contains 15 residues. Trimming shortened V by 4 bases and J by 4 bases, and 16 bases separated the two germline ends. The CDR3 DNA reads TGTGCCAGCAGCTCAACGGACACATACTCCTATGGCTACACCTTC. Protein product: CASSSTDTYSYGYTF.

The chain carries TRBV29-1 and TRBJ1-3; the D gene is possibly TRBD1 (6 bases). The CDR3 runs to 12 residues. Germline V gives CDR1 SQVTM, CDR2 ANQGSEA. The germline V and J ends were trimmed by 8 bases and 1 base, with 9 bases remaining between them. The CDR3 sequence is CSWTASGNTIYF. CDR3 DNA: TGCAGCTGGACAGCGTCTGGAAACACCATATATTTT.

This chain connects TRBV27 to TRBJ2-1, with TRBD2 identical over 7 bases. This CDR3 region has 12 residues. From germline, CDR1 is MNHEY and CDR2 SMNVEV (reference sequence). V lost 4 bases to trimming and J lost 9 bases; unmatched junction nucleotides: 3. The DNA for the CDR3 is TGTGCCAGCAGTTCGCTAGCGGCTGAGCAGTTCTTC. Its translation is CASSSLAAEQFF.

The sample holds one count of this clone. The V call is TRBV11-2, the J call TRBJ2-3, with D maybe TRBD2 (6 bases). Germline V CDR1 and CDR2: SGHAT, FQNNGV. V was shortened by 1 base and J by 2 bases, with 13 bases between the two germline ends. The CDR3 has 16 residues. This CDR3 reads CASSLVSSGYTDTQYF. The CDR3 DNA sequence: TGTGCCAGCAGCTTAGTTTCCAGCGGGTACACAGATACGCAGTATTTT.

V is TRBV25-1 and J is TRBJ1-4; 8 positions match TRBD1. Germline V gene lookup returns CDR1 MGHDK and CDR2 SYGVNS. The CDR3 sequence is 14 residues long. J gave up 8 bases and V 5 bases, and 7 bases lay outside the gene matches. The CDR3 loop reads CASSSGQGREKLFF. The CDR3 DNA reads as TGTGCCAGCAGTTCAGGACAGGGTAGGGAAAAACTGTTTTTT.

The CDR3 nucleotides read TGCGCCAGCAGCCATACGGTTGGGGCCAACGTCCTGACTTTC. Translated: CASSHTVGANVLTF. The chain combines TRBV4-1 with TRBJ2-6; D remains unclear. The CDR3 runs 14 residues. Germline V gene data show CDR1 as MGHRA and CDR2 as YSYEKL. Trimming took off 3 bases at V and 3 bases at J, with 6 bases between the two ends.

The chain employs TRBV27 and TRBJ2-7, with TRBD2 as a possible D gene (5 bases). The V end was cut by 5 bases, the J end by 7 bases, with 9 bases between. In germline, CDR1 is MNHEY, CDR2 SMNVEV (reference sequence). The CDR3 consists of 11 residues. In DNA form, the CDR3 reads TGTGCCAGCAGTCATAGGACTGAGCAGTACTTC. As protein: CASSHRTEQYF.

The CDR3 nucleotides are TGTGCCAGCAGCTTAGTGACTAGCGGTTACAATGAGCAGTTCTTC. Protein sequence: CASSLVTSGYNEQFF. The chain links TRBV11-3 to TRBJ2-1, with 9 bases aligning to TRBD2. The germline gives CDR1 SGHNT, CDR2 YENEEA. The trim removed 1 base at V and 4 bases at J, leaving 2 bases unmatched. This CDR3 has 15 amino acids.

The chain joins TRBV9 to TRBJ2-1; D is ambiguous. Trimming took off 4 bases at V and 0 bases at J, with 17 bases between the two ends. There are 17 residues in the CDR3. Germline assignment: CDR1 SGDLS and CDR2 YYNGEE. DNA for the CDR3: TGTGCCAGCAGCCCGAACAACCGGGTCGGCTCCTACAATGAGCAGTTCTTC. Its protein is CASSPNNRVGSYNEQFF.

The chain employs TRBV6-5 and TRBJ1-5; D uncertain. The CDR3 length is 13 residues. The germline gives CDR1 MNHEY, CDR2 SVGAGI. The ends were cut back, 8 bases at V and 4 bases at J, with 12 bases in the middle. The DNA for the CDR3 is TGTGCCAGCGGTTTGGGCCTAAATCAGCCCCAGCATTTT. Its protein is CASGLGLNQPQHF.

The V gene is TRBV27, the J gene TRBJ2-1; 8 bases align to TRBD2. Germline loops: CDR1 MNHEY, CDR2 SMNVEV (reference sequence). The V and J ends lost 7 bases and 9 bases, in that order; junction bases with no gene match: 14. The CDR3 spans 15 residues. The CDR3 reads CASKTGGVELSEQFF. CDR3 nucleotide sequence: TGTGCCAGCAAAACCGGGGGGGTTGAATTGAGTGAGCAGTTCTTC.

The rearrangement uses TRBV5-5 and TRBJ1-6; D uncertain. The CDR3 covers 16 residues. Germline V CDR1 and CDR2: SGHKS, YYEKEE (reference sequence). V lost 2 bases to trimming and J lost 11 bases, with 20 bases between them. Written as DNA, the CDR3 is TGTGCCAGCAGCTTCTCGGGCCCACGGGGAGGTCCACCCCTCCACTTT. Translated: CASSFSGPRGGPPLHF.

The rearrangement uses TRBV4-2 and TRBJ1-2, with a weak D call TRBD1 (5 bases). Germline values: CDR1 LGHNA, CDR2 YNFKEQ. The V end was cut by 6 bases, the J end by 4 bases, with 15 bases between. This CDR3 is 14 amino acids long. As DNA, the CDR3 is TGTGCCAGCAGTGAAAAGACAGAGCCCTATGGCTACACCTTC. Protein sequence: CASSEKTEPYGYTF.